This T cell receptor (beta chain) was found in a study of blood T cells in healthy people across ages. Primers used in a second PCR of about 6 to 11 cycles were a sample-barcoded 5' primer and a J-beta primer mix. Through a template-switch adaptor with 12 random nucleotides, each cDNA molecule received a tag. A single record per CDR3 protein comes from TCRdb applying MiXCR to the 5' RACE reads. This repertoire shows over 1,300,000 distinct CDR3 sequences, around 59% found once; its top ten account for 6.5% to 8%. Study-level findings and limits: Among T cells, TCR beta diversity per million cells dropped roughly linearly as age rose.

In regard to this clonotype: Its antigen remains unidentified.

J gave up 6 bases and V 5 bases, and 13 bases lay outside the gene matches. The CDR3 covers 16 residues. CDR1 and CDR2 (germline): SGDLS, YYNGEE. Total RNA was extracted at no less than 6 micrograms per sample. The specimen was blood. The receptor comes from a young man in good health. This chain joins TRBV9 and TRBJ1-2; 10 bases fit TRBD1. CDR3 bases: TGTGCCAGCAGATTGCTTGGGACAGGGGAAGAGGATGGCTACACCTTC. This translates into CASRLLGTGEEDGYTF. The entire variable domain, with the rest obtained from reference TRBV9 and TRBJ1-2, is as follows: DSGVTQTPKHLITATGQRVTLRCSPRSGDLSVYWYQQSLDQGLQFLIQYYNGEERAKGNILERFSAQQFPDLHSELNLSSLELGDSALYFCASRLLGTGEEDGYTFGSGTRLTVV.